This T cell receptor beta chain was found in a study of blood T cells in healthy people across ages. CDR1 and CDR2 from the germline V gene are SEHNR and FQNEAQ (reference sequence). The CDR3 is 14 amino acids. Study-level findings and limits: Compared with aged donors, long-lived donors showed fewer expanded clones, suggesting selection.

This clonotype was recorded at least ten times. The antigen is undetermined. In each sample, at least 7 million PBMCs were isolated. The second PCR ran roughly 6 to 11 cycles with a sample-barcoded 5' primer and J-beta primers. MiXCR, run by TCRdb on the 5' RACE reads, gives a single entry per CDR3 protein. The sample records roughly 680,000 distinct CDR3 sequences, around 20% being singletons. V and J are TRBV7-9 and TRBJ2-5, with 7 bases identical to TRBD1. With the DNA end fitting TRBJ2-7 better, the J assignment may be wrong. The sequenced material came from blood. The TCR originated in a man in his 70s in good health. CDR3 nucleotides: TGTGCCAGCAGCCCCCGGGACAGAACCTACGAGCAGTACTTC. Translated, it gives CASSPRDRTYEQYF.